This T cell receptor (beta chain) was retrieved from a study of T cell repertoires in cytomegalovirus infection. This clonotype was counted many times. TCRdb re-called the reads with MiXCR, one entry per CDR3 protein. The sample gives nearly 550,000 distinct CDR3 sequences, more than 15% of which show up once; 20% to 30% is in the top ten. This CDR3 has 16 residues. Germline CDR1 is SGHTA and CDR2 is FQGTGA. V trimming: 6 bases; J trimming: 3 bases; junction bases outside the gene matches: 8. This TCR came from a human donor in good health (CMV status not recorded). Some clones in this sample may be carry-over from other donors' samples. The sample taken for sequencing was CD8+ T cells from PBMCs. This rearrangement joins TRBV7-3 to TRBJ2-6; 7 bases are a match to TRBD1. CDR3 in DNA: TGTGCCAGCAGTTCACCCACAGGGGTTGGGGCCAACGTCCTGACTTTC. Translating gives CASSSPTGVGANVLTF.